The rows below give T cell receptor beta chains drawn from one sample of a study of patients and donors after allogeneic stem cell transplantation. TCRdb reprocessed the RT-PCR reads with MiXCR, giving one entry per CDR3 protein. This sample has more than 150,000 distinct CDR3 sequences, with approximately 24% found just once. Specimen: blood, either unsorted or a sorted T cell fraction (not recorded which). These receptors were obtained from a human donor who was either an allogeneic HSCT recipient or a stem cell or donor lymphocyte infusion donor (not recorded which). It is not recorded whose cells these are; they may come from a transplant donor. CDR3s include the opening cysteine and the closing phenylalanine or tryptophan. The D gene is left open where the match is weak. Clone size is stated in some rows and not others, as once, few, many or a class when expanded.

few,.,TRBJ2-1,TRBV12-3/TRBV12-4,CASTEGPGDEQFF,TGTGCCAGCACCGAGGGACCCGGGGATGAGCAGTTCTTC
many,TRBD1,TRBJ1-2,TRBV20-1,CSARDFRGRNYGYTF,TGCAGTGCTAGAGATTTCAGGGGGAGAAACTATGGCTACACCTTC
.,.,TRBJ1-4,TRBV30,CAWSVTAEKLFF,TGTGCCTGGAGTGTAACAGCGGAAAAACTGTTTTTT
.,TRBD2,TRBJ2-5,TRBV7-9,CASSIGLAAQETQYF,TGTGCCAGCAGCATCGGACTAGCGGCACAAGAGACCCAGTACTTC
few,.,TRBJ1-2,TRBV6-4,CASSDREVNYGYTF,TGTGCCAGCAGTGACAGGGAGGTTAACTATGGCTACACCTTC
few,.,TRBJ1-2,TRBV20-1,CSARDGEQGHYGYTF,TGCAGTGCTAGAGATGGTGAACAGGGCCACTATGGCTACACTTTC
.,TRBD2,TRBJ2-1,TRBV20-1,CSARVRLAGVEYNEQFF,TGCAGTGCTAGAGTGCGACTAGCGGGAGTGGAGTACAATGAGCAGTTCTTC
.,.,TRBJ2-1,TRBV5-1,CASSLGLLGEQFF,TGCGCCAGCAGCTTGGGACTCTTAGGTGAGCAGTTCTTC
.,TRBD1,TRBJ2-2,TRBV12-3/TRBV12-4,CASREQGAGELFF,TGTGCCAGCAGAGAACAGGGGGCCGGGGAGCTGTTTTTT
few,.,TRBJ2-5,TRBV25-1,CASRFGHFETQYF,TGTGCCAGCAGGTTCGGACACTTCGAGACCCAGTACTTC
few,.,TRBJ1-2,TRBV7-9,CASSLEWFPRDGYTF,TGTGCCAGCAGCTTAGAGTGGTTTCCCCGGGATGGCTACACCTTC
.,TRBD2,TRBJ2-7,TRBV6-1,CASRTSGSYEQYF,TGTGCCAGCAGGACTAGCGGATCCTACGAGCAGTACTTC
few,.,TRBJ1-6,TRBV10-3,CAISVTWGYNSPLHF,TGTGCCATCAGTGTGACCTGGGGGTATAATTCACCCCTCCACTTT
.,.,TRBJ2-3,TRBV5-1,CASRQDLTDTQYF,TGCGCCAGTCGACAGGATCTCACAGATACGCAGTATTTT
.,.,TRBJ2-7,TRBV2,CASSDTPKRYEQYF,TGTGCCAGCAGTGATACCCCTAAACGGTACGAGCAGTACTTC
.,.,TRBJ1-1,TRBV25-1,CGPMGGRDTEAFF,TGTGGACCCATGGGGGGAAGGGACACTGAAGCTTTCTTT
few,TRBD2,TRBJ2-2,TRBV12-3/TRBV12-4,CASSLGLAITGELFF,TGTGCCAGCAGTTTAGGACTAGCGATTACCGGGGAGCTGTTTTTT
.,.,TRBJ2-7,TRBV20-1,CSASFLGEQYF,TGCAGTGCTAGTTTTCTGGGCGAGCAGTACTTC
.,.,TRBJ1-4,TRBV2,CASSPRTQLAQLFF,TGTGCCAGCAGCCCAAGGACACAATTAGCACAACTGTTTTTT
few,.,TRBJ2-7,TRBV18,CASSPGGQPYEQYF,TGTGCCAGCTCACCTGGGGGGCAGCCCTACGAGCAGTACTTC
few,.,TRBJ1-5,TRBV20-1,CSALQGGSDQPQHF,TGCAGTGCCCTCCAGGGTGGTTCGGATCAGCCCCAGCATTTT
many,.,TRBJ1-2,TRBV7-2,CASSLGTVNYGYTF,TGTGCCAGCAGCTTAGGTACAGTCAACTATGGCTACACCTTC
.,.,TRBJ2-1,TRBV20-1,CSARDGTKLNNEQFF,TGCAGTGCTAGAGACGGGACCAAACTTAACAATGAGCAGTTCTTC
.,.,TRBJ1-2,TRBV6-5,CASSYGWPYGYTF,TGTGCCAGCAGTTACGGGTGGCCCTATGGCTACACCTTC
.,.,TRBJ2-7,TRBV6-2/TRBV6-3,CASSVQGNEDEQYF,TGTGCCAGCAGCGTACAGGGTAACGAGGACGAGCAGTACTTC
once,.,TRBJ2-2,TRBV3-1,CASSHIGLPNTGELFF,TGTGCCAGCAGCCACATAGGATTACCGAACACCGGGGAGCTGTTTTTT
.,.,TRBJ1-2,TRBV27,CASRPGGRNYGYTF,TGTGCCAGCAGACCGGGGGGACGCAACTATGGCTACACCTTC
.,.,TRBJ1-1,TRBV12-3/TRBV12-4,CASSFGGLEAFF,TGTGCCAGCAGTTTCGGGGGGCTGGAAGCTTTCTTT
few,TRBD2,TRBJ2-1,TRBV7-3,CASSPRTSGIYNEQFF,TGTGCCAGCAGCCCACGGACTAGCGGGATATACAATGAGCAGTTCTTC
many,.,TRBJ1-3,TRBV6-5,CASSIGNTIYF,TGTGCCAGCAGTATCGGAAACACCATATATTTT
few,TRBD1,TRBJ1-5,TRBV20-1,CSARQDRGLRPQHF,TGCAGTGCTAGACAGGACAGGGGGCTTCGGCCCCAGCATTTT
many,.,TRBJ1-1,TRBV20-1,CSARDWGKKTNTEAFF,TGCAGTGCTAGAGATTGGGGTAAGAAGACGAACACTGAAGCTTTCTTT
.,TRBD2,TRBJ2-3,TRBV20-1,CSARDWGTSGGDTQYF,TGCAGTGCTAGAGATTGGGGGACTAGCGGGGGAGATACGCAGTATTTT
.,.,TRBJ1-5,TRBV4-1,CASSRTGILRQPQHF,TGCGCCAGCAGCCGAACAGGTATTCTCCGGCAGCCCCAGCATTTT
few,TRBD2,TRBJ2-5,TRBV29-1,CSGTRTSGVQETQYF,TGCAGCGGGACCCGGACTAGCGGGGTCCAAGAGACCCAGTACTTC
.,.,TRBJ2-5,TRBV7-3,CASSLFPGQETQYF,TGTGCCAGCAGCTTATTTCCGGGGCAAGAGACCCAGTACTTC
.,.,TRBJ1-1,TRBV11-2,CASSLVAQNTEAFF,TGTGCCAGCAGCTTAGTGGCACAGAACACTGAAGCTTTCTTT
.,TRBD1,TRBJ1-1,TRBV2,CASSEDRDVMNTEAFF,TGTGCCAGCAGCGAAGACAGGGACGTTATGAACACTGAAGCTTTCTTT
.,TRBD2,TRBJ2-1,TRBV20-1,CSARLFLAGAYNEQFF,TGCAGTGCTAGGCTCTTCCTAGCGGGAGCCTACAATGAGCAGTTCTTC
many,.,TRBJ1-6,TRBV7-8,CASSIRTPNNSPLHF,TGTGCCAGCAGCATCCGGACACCTAATAATTCACCCCTCCACTTT
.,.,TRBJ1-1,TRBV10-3,CAISESWGTGTEAFF,TGTGCCATCAGTGAGAGCTGGGGCACGGGCACTGAAGCTTTCTTT
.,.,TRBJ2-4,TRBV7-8,CASSLALWQAVAKNIQYF,TGTGCCAGCAGCTTAGCGCTGTGGCAGGCAGTAGCCAAAAACATTCAGTACTTC
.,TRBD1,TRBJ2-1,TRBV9,CASSVATRQGASAVF,TGTGCCAGCAGCGTAGCTACGAGGCAGGGGGCATCTGCGGTCTTC
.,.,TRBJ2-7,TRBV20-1,CSASDSWRDEQYF,TGCAGTGCGTCGGACAGTTGGCGCGACGAGCAGTACTTC
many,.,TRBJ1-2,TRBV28,CASITRTFTNYGYTF,TGTGCCAGCATTACCAGGACCTTTACTAACTATGGCTACACCTTC
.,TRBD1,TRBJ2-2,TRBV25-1,CASRQGTGELFF,TGTGCCAGTCGACAGGGAACCGGGGAGCTGTTTTTT
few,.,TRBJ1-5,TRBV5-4,CASSFSVPHLQGQPQHF,TGTGCCAGCAGCTTTTCCGTGCCTCACCTTCAGGGTCAGCCCCAGCATTTT
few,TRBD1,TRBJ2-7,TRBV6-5,CASRRGQASYEQYF,TGTGCCAGCAGGAGGGGACAGGCCTCCTACGAGCAGTACTTC
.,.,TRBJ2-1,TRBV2,CASSEDGSYNEQFF,TGTGCCAGCAGTGAAGACGGCTCCTACAATGAGCAGTTCTTC
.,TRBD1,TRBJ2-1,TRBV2,CATTTGTGGYNEQFF,TGTGCCACTACAACCGGGACAGGGGGCTACAATGAGCAGTTCTTC
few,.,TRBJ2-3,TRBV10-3,CAIKTRKYTDTQYF,TGTGCCATCAAGACCCGAAAATACACAGATACGCAGTATTTT
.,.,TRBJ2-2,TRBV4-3,CASSQDHQGRNTGELFF,TGCGCCAGCAGCCAAGATCATCAGGGGCGTAACACCGGGGAGCTGTTTTTT
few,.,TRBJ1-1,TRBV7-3,CASSLTGPTEAFF,TGTGCCAGCAGCTTAACAGGCCCCACTGAAGCTTTCTTT